The clone carrying this T cell receptor (beta chain) was detected only a few times. The record originates from a study of patients and donors after allogeneic stem cell transplantation. The CDR3 contains 14 residues. The germline CDR1 and CDR2 sequences are SEHNR and FQNEAQ (reference sequence). The ends lost 0 bases at V and 2 bases at J; junction bases unmatched: 1. TCRdb re-analysed the RT-PCR reads in MiXCR, keeping a single row per CDR3 protein. The sample has 390,000 or so distinct CDR3 sequences, roughly 17% seen once; the top ten hold over 6%. This TCR came from a human donor who was either an allogeneic HSCT recipient or a stem cell or donor lymphocyte infusion donor (not recorded which). It is not recorded whose cells these are; they may come from a transplant donor. This rearrangement joins TRBV7-9 to TRBJ2-7; TRBD1 aligns across 7 bases. Sequenced sample: blood, either unsorted or a sorted T cell fraction (not recorded which). The chain's CDR3 is CASSLADRTYEQYF. DNA for the CDR3: TGTGCCAGCAGCTTAGCGGACAGGACCTACGAGCAGTACTTC.